These 31 T cell receptor beta chains were sequenced from one sample in a study of CD4 T cells in relation to SARS-CoV-2 and coronaviruses. Unexposed donor CD4+ T cells date from about 2011-2018, before the COVID-19 pandemic. Only in-frame clones appear in the TCRdb table, and some are missing; sequencing was by immunoSEQ multiplex PCR. In the table there are 65,000 or so clones, about 94% of which are singletons. The sample consisted of naive CD4+ T cells from PBMCs. This sample's subset: naive CD4+ T cells isolated by negative enrichment. The receptor set was obtained from a human donor in good health.

The rearrangement links TRBV6-5 to TRBJ2-7, with TRBD2 matching 15 bases. The CDR3 extends over 14 amino acids. Germline values: CDR1 MNHEY, CDR2 SVGAGI. The V segment lost 6 bases and the J segment 6 bases; nucleotides outside the gene matches: 3. CDR3 sequence (DNA): TGTGCCAGCAGGGGGACTAGCGGGAGGTCCGAGCAGTACTTC. It is translated as CASRGTSGRSEQYF.

The V and J genes are TRBV19 and TRBJ2-3, with D perhaps TRBD2 (6 bases). V was clipped by 7 bases and J by 3 bases, with 17 bases between them. Per germline, CDR1 LNHDA and CDR2 SQIVND (reference sequence). This CDR3 contains 15 residues. The CDR3 coding sequence is TGTGCCAGTAAATGGGGCTCAGGGAGGACAGATACGCAGTATTTT. Its protein is CASKWGSGRTDTQYF.

The chain couples TRBV6-5 to TRBJ1-2; D possibly corresponds to TRBD1 (5 bases). The germline V gene has CDR1 MNHEY and CDR2 SVGAGI. The CDR3 is 12 residues long. V was pared by 8 bases and J by 5 bases, with 12 bases between. CDR3 sequence (DNA): TGTGCCAGCGGCCAGGGAAGGTATGGCTACACCTTC. Residues: CASGQGRYGYTF.

DNA of the CDR3: TGTGCCAGCTCGAAGGCGACTAGCGGGGTGGGTGAGCAGTTCTTC. It yields the protein CASSKATSGVGEQFF. V is TRBV6-5 and J is TRBJ2-1, with 11 bases aligning to TRBD2. CDR1 is MNHEY, CDR2 SVGAGI, per germline. Trimming at V came to 8 bases and at J to 9 bases, leaving 12 bases not matched to a gene. The CDR3 consists of 15 residues.

This chain links TRBV10-3 with TRBJ2-1; 12 nucleotides line up with TRBD2. Germline trimming cut 4 bases from V and 7 bases from J; bases unmatched to any gene: 17. Looked up from germline, CDR1 is ENHRY and CDR2 is SYGVKD. The CDR3 runs 19 residues. In DNA, the CDR3 is TGTGCCATCAGTGCGGATCTCGCTAGCGGGAGGGCCCTGAATAATGAGCAGTTCTTC. The encoded protein is CAISADLASGRALNNEQFF.

This clone showed up just once. The V call is TRBV5-5, the J call TRBJ1-5, with D perhaps TRBD1 (6 bases). This CDR3 has 18 residues. Germline V gives CDR1 SGHKS, CDR2 YYEKEE (reference sequence). Deletions cut 2 bases from V and 0 bases from J, with 18 bases between. The CDR3 region is CASSLGGRGTYSNQPQHF. In DNA form, the CDR3 reads TGTGCCAGCAGCTTAGGAGGCAGGGGAACCTATAGCAATCAGCCCCAGCATTTT.

The chain combines TRBV5-1 with TRBJ1-1; 7 bases match TRBD1. Trimming took 5 bases from V and 3 from J; bases not matched to a gene: 10. The CDR3 spans 15 residues. Germline-derived CDR1 and CDR2 are SGHRS and YFSETQ. This chain's CDR3 is CASRRNGGGDTEAFF. As DNA, the CDR3 is TGCGCCAGCAGAAGGAACGGAGGGGGCGACACTGAAGCTTTCTTT.

The chain uses TRBV10-1 and TRBJ1-2; D gene ambiguous. The germline gives CDR1 WNHNN, CDR2 SYGVQD (reference sequence). The V end was cut by 3 bases, the J end by 4 bases, with 9 bases between. This CDR3 spans 13 amino acids. The CDR3 bases are TGCGCCAGCAGTGACAACATTATCTATGGCTACACCTTC. This gives the protein CASSDNIIYGYTF.

This chain connects TRBV4-2 to TRBJ2-2; D gene uncertain. Germline-derived CDR1 and CDR2 are LGHNA and YNFKEQ. The CDR3 has 16 residues. The V end was cut by 0 bases, the J end by 5 bases, with 13 bases between. In DNA, the CDR3 is TGTGCCAGCAGCCAAGATTTGGCTAGTAGGACCGGGGAGCTGTTTTTT. As protein: CASSQDLASRTGELFF.

CDR3 bases: TGTGCCAGCAGCTTGGGGATCAACACTGAAGCTTTCTTT. Its translation: CASSLGINTEAFF. The chain links TRBV7-3 to TRBJ1-1; D is unresolved. Trimming left V 3 bases short and J 2 bases short, with 7 bases between. From germline, CDR1 is SGHTA and CDR2 FQGTGA. CDR3 size: 13 residues.

V usage is TRBV5-1 and J usage is TRBJ1-2, with D maybe TRBD1 (6 bases). The germline CDR1 and CDR2 sequences are SGHRS and YFSETQ. V was pared by 4 bases and J by 2 bases, with 15 bases between. This CDR3 has 15 residues. The CDR3 protein is CASSPGRGDNYGYTF. CDR3 sequence (DNA): TGCGCCAGCAGCCCCGGCAGGGGTGACAACTATGGCTACACCTTC.

This sequence joins TRBV6-1 and TRBJ1-5, with a possible D match to TRBD1 (5 bases). Deletions cut 2 bases from V and 3 bases from J, with 14 bases between. Per the germline V gene, CDR1 is MNHNS and CDR2 is SASEGT. The CDR3 sequence is 16 residues long. The CDR3 sequence is CASSEQPSTDNQPQHF. CDR3 in DNA: TGTGCCAGCAGTGAACAACCCTCGACAGACAATCAGCCCCAGCATTTT.

The V gene is TRBV10-1, the J gene TRBJ2-1; the match to TRBD2 covers 10 bases. CDR3 length: 15 amino acids. Germline V gene sequence: CDR1 WNHNN, CDR2 SYGVQD (reference sequence). After removal of 5 bases from V and 0 bases from J, the junction contained 1 base not matched to a gene. The CDR3 is CASSLAGGSYNEQFF. CDR3 nucleotide sequence: TGCGCCAGCAGTTTAGCGGGAGGCTCCTACAATGAGCAGTTCTTC.

J is TRBJ1-6 and V is TRBV19, with D possibly being TRBD1 (6 bases). The germline V gene has CDR1 LNHDA and CDR2 SQIVND (reference sequence). CDR3 length: 12 amino acids. Between the trimmed V and J ends, which lost 6 bases and 8 bases, there was a span of 8 bases. In DNA, the CDR3 is TGTGCCAGTAGCGCAGGGGATTCACCCCTCCACTTT. As protein: CASSAGDSPLHF.

V and J are TRBV28 and TRBJ2-2; D not certain. CDR3 length: 17 residues. Germline CDR1 and CDR2: MDHEN and SYDVKM. V lost 3 bases and J 0 bases, leaving 14 bases between the germline ends. Here the CDR3 reads CASSFLYPRANTGELFF. The CDR3 DNA follows: TGTGCCAGCAGTTTTCTATACCCACGTGCGAACACCGGGGAGCTGTTTTTT.

The rearrangement uses TRBV11-2 and TRBJ1-1; maybe TRBD1 (5 bases). The CDR3 is 15 amino acids. Per the germline V gene, CDR1 is SGHAT and CDR2 is FQNNGV. Trimming removed 5 bases at V and 2 bases at J, with 15 bases between. CDR3 residues: CASSNNRRGNTEAFF. The CDR3 DNA sequence: TGTGCCAGCAGCAATAACCGTAGGGGAAACACTGAAGCTTTCTTT. The full variable domain, in which reference TRBV11-2 and TRBJ1-1 provide the parts outside the CDR3, is EAGVAQSPRYKIIEKRQSVAFWCNPISGHATLYWYQQILGQGPKLLIQFQNNGVVDDSQLPKDRFSAERLKGVDSTLKIQPAKLEDSAVYLCASSNNRRGNTEAFFGQGTRLTVV.

V usage is TRBV7-7 and J usage is TRBJ2-5; 10 bases are shared with TRBD1. The CDR3 spans 14 residues. V shed 5 bases and J 5 bases; nucleotides not matched to a gene: 5. Germline assignment: CDR1 SSHAT and CDR2 FNYEAQ (reference sequence). The DNA for the CDR3 is TGTGCCAGCAGCCCGAGGGACAGGGGCGAGACCCAGTACTTC. This gives the protein CASSPRDRGETQYF.

The rearrangement links TRBV6-2 or TRBV6-3 to TRBJ1-4; TRBD1 agrees at 7 bases. This CDR3 comprises 14 residues. Per germline, CDR1 MNHEY and CDR2 SVGEGT. With 6 bases clipped from V and 6 bases from J, the junction kept 7 bases outside the gene matches. Here the CDR3 DNA reads TGTGCCAGCAGCCACAGGGGTCTTTATGAAAAACTGTTTTTT. The encoded protein is CASSHRGLYEKLFF.

The chain employs TRBV28 and TRBJ1-2; no reliable D call. The CDR3 consists of 13 residues. CDR1 is MDHEN, CDR2 SYDVKM, per germline. V lost 5 bases and J 8 bases, leaving 15 bases between the germline ends. For the CDR3, the DNA is TGTGCCAGCAGTACTACACGGAACCAGGGCTACACCTTC. Translating it yields CASSTTRNQGYTF.

V gene TRBV28 combines with J gene TRBJ2-3; TRBD1 or TRBD2 may be the D gene (6 bases each). The CDR3 is 14 residues long. The V end was cut by 5 bases, the J end by 2 bases, with 11 bases between. Per germline, CDR1 MDHEN and CDR2 SYDVKM. For the CDR3, the DNA is TGTGCCAGCAGTCCAGGGGAGGCCACAGATACGCAGTATTTT. This sequence encodes CASSPGEATDTQYF.

The chain has TRBV28 and TRBJ1-5, with 8 positions matching TRBD1. Germline CDR1 and CDR2: MDHEN and SYDVKM. Trimming took 5 bases from V and 2 from J; bases not matched to a gene: 5. This CDR3 comprises 15 residues. CDR3 amino acids: CASSKTGDGNQPQHF. The DNA of the CDR3 is TGTGCCAGCAGTAAGACAGGGGATGGCAATCAGCCCCAGCATTTT.

The chain uses TRBV24-1 and TRBJ2-3, with 8 bases aligning to TRBD2. The J segment lost 1 base and the V segment lost 5 bases, leaving 7 bases of the junction unmatched. Germline loops: CDR1 KGHDR, CDR2 SFDVKD. This CDR3 has 16 residues. CDR3: CATSAGELAGTDTQYF. The CDR3 nucleotides read TGTGCCACCAGTGCCGGCGAACTAGCGGGCACAGATACGCAGTATTTT.

The chain carries TRBV3-1 (or the pseudogene TRBV3-2) and TRBJ2-2, with unresolved D. Germline CDR1 reads LGHDT; CDR2 reads YNNKEL (reference sequence). V was shortened by 4 bases and J by 1 base, with 10 bases between the two germline ends. The CDR3 runs 15 residues. This chain's CDR3 is CASSPPWENTGELFF. The CDR3 bases are TGTGCCAGCAGCCCCCCATGGGAGAACACCGGGGAGCTGTTTTTT.

The rearrangement links TRBV25-1 to TRBJ2-3; D ambiguous. V was trimmed by 3 bases and J by 10 bases, leaving 11 bases between them. The CDR3 has 12 residues. Germline V gene lookup returns CDR1 MGHDK and CDR2 SYGVNS. Written as DNA, the CDR3 is TGTGCCAGCAGTGATCCGCTAAAGGCGCAGTATTTT. Protein product: CASSDPLKAQYF.

The chain couples TRBV5-5 to TRBJ2-7, with TRBD1 matching 7 bases. This CDR3 region has 15 residues. The V and J ends lost 2 bases and 3 bases, in that order; junction bases with no gene match: 8. CDR1 is SGHKS, CDR2 YYEKEE, per germline (reference sequence). CDR3 sequence reads: CASSFLTGAYYEQYF. In nucleotides, the CDR3 is TGTGCCAGCAGCTTCCTTACAGGGGCCTACTACGAGCAGTACTTC.

This clone has just one count. The V call is TRBV4-1, the J call TRBJ2-7; D is undetermined. The CDR3 sequence is 16 residues long. The germline gives CDR1 MGHRA, CDR2 YSYEKL. V shed 3 bases and J shed 6 bases, with 21 bases lying between them. In nucleotides, the CDR3 is TGCGCCAGCAGCCATCCTCTCGATAGGCCCCCTTTCGAGCAGTACTTC. Translated, it gives CASSHPLDRPPFEQYF.

This chain uses TRBV27 with TRBJ1-1, with D maybe TRBD1 (5 bases). The germline V and J ends were trimmed by 3 bases and 4 bases, with 9 bases remaining between them. Germline V CDR1 and CDR2: MNHEY, SMNVEV (reference sequence). The length of the CDR3 is 13 residues. CDR3 sequence reads: CASSLAGPTEAFF. In DNA, the CDR3 is TGTGCCAGCAGTTTGGCAGGGCCCACTGAAGCTTTCTTT.

DNA of the CDR3: TGTGCCACCTCACCCCAACAGTTCTTC. It codes for CATSPQQFF. The chain combines TRBV7-9 with TRBJ2-1; D unresolved. Germline V gene lookup returns CDR1 SEHNR and CDR2 FQNEAQ (reference sequence). V gave up 10 bases and J gave up 13 bases, with 11 bases separating them. The CDR3 length is 9 residues.

The J gene is TRBJ2-1, the V gene TRBV9; 14 positions agree with TRBD2. V lost 0 bases to trimming and J lost 3 bases; unmatched junction nucleotides: 5. There are 18 residues in the CDR3. From germline, CDR1 is SGDLS and CDR2 YYNGEE. For the CDR3, the DNA is TGTGCCAGCAGCGTAGGACTAGCGGGAGGGGGACTCTACAATGAGCAGTTCTTC. This codes for CASSVGLAGGGLYNEQFF.

As for this clone: Other nucleotide sequences in the sample specify the same CDR3. The chain couples TRBV6-1 to TRBJ1-5; D ambiguous. The germline gives CDR1 MNHNS, CDR2 SASEGT. V gave up 0 bases and J gave up 4 bases, with 4 bases separating them. The CDR3 sequence is 13 residues long. CDR3 bases: TGTGCCAGCAGTGAAGCAAGGAATCAGCCCCAGCATTTT. Its translation is CASSEARNQPQHF.

The chain is built from TRBV28 and TRBJ2-1, with 7 positions matching TRBD2. The germline V gene encodes CDR1 MDHEN and CDR2 SYDVKM. The J segment lost 3 bases and the V segment lost 6 bases, leaving 14 bases of the junction unmatched. The CDR3 covers 17 residues. CDR3 amino acids: CASRPRPSGAFYNEQFF. The CDR3, as DNA: TGTGCCAGCAGGCCCCGGCCTAGCGGAGCCTTCTACAATGAGCAGTTCTTC.